The sample holds one count of the clone carrying this T cell receptor beta chain. The sample holds other DNA sequences that translate to the same CDR3. The data originate from a study of blood T cell repertoires in COVID-19. Turning to the study itself: PBMCs, B-cell-depleted T cells, or T cells were the source of the cDNA or gDNA that made up the material.

Per the original data handling: Amplification from reference gene primers served as the basis for estimated nucleated cell counts. Sequenced by immunoSEQ multiplex PCR; TCRdb stores in-frame clones only, minus some. That table is the source of V, J and clone size, and D and trimming were worked out from the DNA. The data show around 400,000 clones, around 92% seen once. This clonotype was sampled from a man in his forties with acute or convalescent COVID-19. The sample comprised peripheral blood.

The CDR3 DNA reads TGTGCCAGCAGTTCTAGCACAGATACGCAGTATTTT. Protein product: CASSSSTDTQYF. V and J are TRBV12-3 or TRBV12-4 and TRBJ2-3; the D is unclear. Trimming cost V 4 bases and J 0 bases, with 2 bases left between them. This CDR3 has 12 residues.